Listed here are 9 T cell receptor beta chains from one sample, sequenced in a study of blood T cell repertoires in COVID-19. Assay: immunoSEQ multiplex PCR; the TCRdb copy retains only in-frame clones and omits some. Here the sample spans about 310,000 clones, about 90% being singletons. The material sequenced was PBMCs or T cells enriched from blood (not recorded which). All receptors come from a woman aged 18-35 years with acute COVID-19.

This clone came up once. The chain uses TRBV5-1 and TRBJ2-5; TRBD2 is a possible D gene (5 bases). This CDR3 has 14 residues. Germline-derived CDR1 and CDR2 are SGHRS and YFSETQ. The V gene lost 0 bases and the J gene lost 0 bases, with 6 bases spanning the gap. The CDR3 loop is CASSLADYQETQYF. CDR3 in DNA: TGCGCCAGCAGCTTGGCGGACTACCAAGAGACCCAGTACTTC.

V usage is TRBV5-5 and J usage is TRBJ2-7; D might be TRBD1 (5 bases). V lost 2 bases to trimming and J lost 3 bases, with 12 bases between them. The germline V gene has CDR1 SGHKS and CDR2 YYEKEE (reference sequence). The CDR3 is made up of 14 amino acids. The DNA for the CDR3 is TGTGCCAGCAGCTTCAATACCGACAGCTACGAGCAGTACTTC. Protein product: CASSFNTDSYEQYF.

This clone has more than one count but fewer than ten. The CDR3 nucleotides are TGTGCCAGTAGCATGACTAGCGGGACCCTCAATGAGCAGTTCTTC. It codes for CASSMTSGTLNEQFF. The chain recombines TRBV19 with TRBJ2-1; 11 positions agree with TRBD2. The CDR3 runs to 15 residues. V dropped 6 bases and J dropped 6; count of bases not matched to a gene: 7. The germline CDR1 and CDR2 sequences are LNHDA and SQIVND (reference sequence). Full variable domain (outside the CDR3, taken from reference TRBV19 and TRBJ2-1): DGGITQSPKYLFRKEGQNVTLSCEQNLNHDAMYWYRQDPGQGLRLIYYSQIVNDFQKGDIAEGYSVSREKKESFPLTVTSAQKNPTAFYLCASSMTSGTLNEQFFGPGTRLTVL.

CDR3 DNA: TGTGCCAGCAGCTTAACACCGAGCTCCTACAATGAGCAGTTCTTC. The encoded protein is CASSLTPSSYNEQFF. This sequence joins TRBV7-3 and TRBJ2-1; D gene unclear. CDR1 SGHTA and CDR2 FQGTGA come from the germline V gene. The CDR3 extends over 15 amino acids. V lost 0 bases to trimming and J lost 0 bases, with 6 bases between them.

The CDR3 DNA reads TGTGCCAGCAGCCAGACAGGGAATACTGGGGCCAACGTCCTGACTTTC. Amino acid sequence: CASSQTGNTGANVLTF. This rearrangement joins TRBV3-1 (or the pseudogene TRBV3-2) to TRBJ2-6; 7 bases map to TRBD1. Germline trimming cut 3 bases from V and 2 bases from J; bases unmatched to any gene: 4. Germline CDR1 LGHDT, CDR2 YNNKEL (reference sequence). The CDR3 sequence is 16 residues long.

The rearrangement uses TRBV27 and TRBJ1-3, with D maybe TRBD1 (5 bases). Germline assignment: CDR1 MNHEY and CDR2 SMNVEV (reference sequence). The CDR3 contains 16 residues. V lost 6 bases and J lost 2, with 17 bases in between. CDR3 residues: CASSPGGWVAGNTIYF. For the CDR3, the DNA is TGTGCCAGCAGCCCCGGGGGATGGGTTGCTGGAAACACCATATATTTT.

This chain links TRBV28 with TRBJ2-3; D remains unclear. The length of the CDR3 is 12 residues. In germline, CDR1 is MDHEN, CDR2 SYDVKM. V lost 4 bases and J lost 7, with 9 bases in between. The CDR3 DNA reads TGTGCCAGCAGTTCCCTTAGTAATACGCAGTATTTT. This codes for CASSSLSNTQYF.

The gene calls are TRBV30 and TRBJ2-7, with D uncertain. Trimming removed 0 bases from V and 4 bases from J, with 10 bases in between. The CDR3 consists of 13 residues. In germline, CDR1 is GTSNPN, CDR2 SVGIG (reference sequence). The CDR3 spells CAWSVLPEYEQYF. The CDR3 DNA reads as TGTGCCTGGAGTGTACTTCCCGAGTACGAGCAGTACTTC.

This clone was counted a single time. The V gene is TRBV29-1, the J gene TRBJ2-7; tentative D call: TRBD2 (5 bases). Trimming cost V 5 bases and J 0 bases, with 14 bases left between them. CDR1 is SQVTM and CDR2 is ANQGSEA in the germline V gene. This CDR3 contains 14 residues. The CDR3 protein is CSVSGELNSYEQYF. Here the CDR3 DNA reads TGCAGCGTTTCCGGGGAGCTTAACTCCTACGAGCAGTACTTC.